Listed here is a single T cell receptor beta chain. These data originate in a study of blood T cell repertoires in COVID-19. The CDR3 runs to 16 residues. With 4 bases removed from V and 8 bases from J, the gap between germline ends came to 21 bases. Germline loops: CDR1 WNHNN, CDR2 SYGVQD (reference sequence). Data came from immunoSEQ multiplex PCR; TCRdb stores just in-frame clones and leaves some out. Of fewer than 500,000 clones detected, roughly 88% appear once; the ten largest clones hold more than 1.4%. The sequencing sample was made of peripheral blood. The chain joins TRBV10-1 to TRBJ2-1, with D perhaps matching TRBD1 (6 bases). The receptor was derived from a woman aged 25 to 45 with active or convalescent COVID-19. The CDR3 DNA sequence: TGCGCCAGCAGTGTTACCCCAGGGGTTGCCGTAGATGAGCAGTTCTTC. Its translation is CASSVTPGVAVDEQFF.